This is a list of T cell receptor beta chains from one sample in a study of Ad26.COV2.S vaccination and SARS-CoV-2 variants. Sequenced by immunoSEQ multiplex PCR; TCRdb stores in-frame clones only, minus some. Of more than 150,000 clones in the sample, 70% to 90% were seen once. Material: peripheral blood, obtained after recovery from COVID-19. These receptors were obtained from a human donor who had recovered from COVID-19. Both conserved end residues are part of each CDR3. The D gene is left open where the match is weak. Size is stated for part of the rows, as once, few or many counts, or as a class when the clone is expanded.

TRBJ1-6 | NA | TRBV7-2 | NA | 12 | CASSPVGSPLHF | TGTGCCAGCAGCCCTGTGGGCTCACCCCTCCACTTT
TRBJ2-7 | NA | TRBV5-1 | TRBD1 | 15 | CASSKWDRATYEQYF | TGCGCCAGCAGCAAGTGGGACAGGGCCACCTACGAGCAGTACTTC
TRBJ1-5 | NA | TRBV7-2 | TRBD1 | 17 | CASSSGGTGWRNQPQHF | TGTGCCAGCAGCTCGGGGGGGACAGGGTGGCGGAACCAGCCCCAGCATTTT
TRBJ2-1 | NA | TRBV9 | TRBD2 | 19 | CASSYDPTSGVRSYNEQFF | TGTGCCAGCAGCTACGACCCGACTAGCGGGGTACGCTCCTACAATGAGCAGTTCTTC
TRBJ2-2 | NA | TRBV9 | NA | 15 | CASSVDGVDTGELFF | TGTGCCAGCAGCGTAGACGGGGTCGACACCGGGGAGCTGTTTTTT
TRBJ2-1 | NA | TRBV28 | NA | 16 | CASSGPRALSYNEQFF | TGTGCCAGCAGTGGGCCCAGGGCCCTCTCCTACAATGAGCAGTTCTTC
TRBJ1-4 | NA | TRBV7-2 | TRBD1 | 14 | CASSSGTGNEKLFF | TGTGCCAGCAGCTCCGGGACAGGGAATGAAAAACTGTTTTTT
TRBJ2-1 | NA | TRBV28 | TRBD1 | 14 | CASIDRTGNNEQFF | TGTGCCAGCATCGACCGGACAGGAAACAATGAGCAGTTCTTC
TRBJ2-6 | NA | TRBV28 | NA | 18 | CASSLIYAGFSGANVLTF | TGTGCCAGCAGTTTAATATACGCAGGGTTCTCTGGGGCCAACGTCCTGACTTTC
TRBJ2-4 | NA | TRBV19 | NA | 13 | CASSGEVRNIQYF | TGTGCCAGCTCAGGGGAGGTGAGGAACATTCAGTACTTC
TRBJ2-7 | NA | TRBV11-3 | TRBD2 | 13 | CASSRTSAYEQYF | TGTGCCAGCAGCCGGACTAGCGCCTACGAGCAGTACTTC
TRBJ1-1 | NA | TRBV6-6 | TRBD1 | 15 | CASTLRGDRGSKAFF | TGTGCCAGCACCTTACGCGGGGACAGGGGGTCGAAAGCTTTCTTT
TRBJ2-1 | NA | TRBV27 | NA | 15 | CASSEVPPSANEQFF | TGTGCCAGCAGCGAAGTCCCACCCAGTGCCAATGAGCAGTTCTTC
TRBJ1-1 | NA | TRBV18 | NA | 14 | CASSPGQTNTEAFF | TGTGCCAGCTCACCAGGGCAGACGAACACTGAAGCTTTCTTT
TRBJ1-5 | few | TRBV28 | NA | 13 | CASSPESHQPQHF | TGTGCCAGCAGCCCCGAGTCCCATCAGCCCCAGCATTTT
TRBJ2-5 | NA | TRBV3-1/TRBV3-2 | NA | 13 | CASSQVGEETQYF | TGTGCCAGCAGCCAAGTGGGAGAAGAGACCCAGTACTTC
TRBJ2-1 | NA | TRBV19 | TRBD2 | 14 | CASSTKREGFEQFF | TGTGCCAGTAGTACAAAGCGGGAGGGGTTTGAGCAGTTCTTC
TRBJ2-7 | NA | TRBV6-1 | NA | 12 | CASSDGPFEQYF | TGTGCCAGCAGTGACGGTCCGTTCGAGCAGTACTTC
TRBJ2-7 | few | TRBV7-9 | NA | 14 | CAIRSSSVQYEQYF | TGTGCCATCCGTTCTAGTAGCGTCCAATACGAGCAGTACTTC
TRBJ1-2 | NA | TRBV28 | NA | 11 | CASRPESGYTF | TGTGCCAGCAGGCCTGAGTCGGGGTACACCTTC
TRBJ1-4 | NA | TRBV19 | NA | 13 | CASRVGKNEKLFF | TGTGCCAGTAGAGTGGGGAAAAATGAAAAACTGTTTTTT
TRBJ1-1 | NA | TRBV11-2 | NA | 12 | CASSLEPGKAFF | TGTGCCAGCAGCTTAGAGCCAGGGAAAGCTTTCTTT
TRBJ2-3 | NA | TRBV11-2 | TRBD2 | 17 | CASSLDLTSGVTDTQYF | TGTGCCAGCAGCTTAGATCTCACTAGCGGGGTCACAGATACGCAGTATTTT
TRBJ1-2 | few | TRBV19 | NA | 13 | CASSIEYNYGYTF | TGTGCCAGTAGTATAGAATACAACTATGGCTACACCTTC
TRBJ1-4 | NA | TRBV28 | TRBD1 | 13 | CASQTGDGEKLFF | TGTGCCAGTCAGACAGGGGACGGTGAAAAACTGTTTTTT
TRBJ1-2 | once | TRBV5-6 | NA | 12 | CASSIGSYGYTF | TGTGCCAGCAGCATAGGGAGCTATGGCTACACCTTC
TRBJ1-1 | NA | TRBV6-5 | NA | 14 | CASSSSVGRTEAFF | TGTGCCAGCAGTTCTTCTGTAGGGAGGACTGAAGCTTTCTTT
TRBJ1-5 | NA | TRBV12-5 | TRBD1 | 16 | CASSPPDRGLNQPQHF | TGTGCCAGCTCCCCCCCGGACAGGGGCCTCAATCAGCCCCAGCATTTT